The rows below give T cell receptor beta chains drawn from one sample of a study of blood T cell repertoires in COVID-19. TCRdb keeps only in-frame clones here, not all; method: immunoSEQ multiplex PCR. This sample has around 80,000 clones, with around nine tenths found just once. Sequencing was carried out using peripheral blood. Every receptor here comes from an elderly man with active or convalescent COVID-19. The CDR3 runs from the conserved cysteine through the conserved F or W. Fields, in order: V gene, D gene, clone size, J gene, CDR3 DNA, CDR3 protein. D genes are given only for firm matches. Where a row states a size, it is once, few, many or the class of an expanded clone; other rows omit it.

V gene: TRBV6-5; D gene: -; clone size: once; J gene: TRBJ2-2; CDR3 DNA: TGTGCCAGCAGTCTCAGGGGCCGAACCGGGGAGCTGTTTTTT; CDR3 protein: CASSLRGRTGELFF
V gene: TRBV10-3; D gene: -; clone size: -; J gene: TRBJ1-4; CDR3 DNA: TGTGCCATCAGTGAGCTGGCAGAAAAACTGTTTTTT; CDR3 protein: CAISELAEKLFF
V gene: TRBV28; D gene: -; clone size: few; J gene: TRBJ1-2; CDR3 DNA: TGTGCCAGCAGTTTTAGGGAGAATTATGGCTACACCTTC; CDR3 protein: CASSFRENYGYTF
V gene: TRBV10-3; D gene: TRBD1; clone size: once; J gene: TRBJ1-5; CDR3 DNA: TGTGCCATCAGGGACAGGGACAGTCAGCCCCAGCATTTT; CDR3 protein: CAIRDRDSQPQHF
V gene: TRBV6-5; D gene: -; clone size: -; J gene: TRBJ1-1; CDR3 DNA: TGTGCCAGCATTCAGCGGCTTGACACTGAAGCTTTCTTT; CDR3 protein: CASIQRLDTEAFF
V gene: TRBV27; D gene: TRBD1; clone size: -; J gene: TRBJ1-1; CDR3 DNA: TGTGCCAGCAGTCTCAGATTAGGGGGCCAAGCTTTCTTT; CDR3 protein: CASSLRLGGQAFF
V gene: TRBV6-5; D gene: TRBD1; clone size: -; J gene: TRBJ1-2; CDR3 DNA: TGTGCCAGCAGTCTTTCGACAGGGACGGGGGGCTACACCTTC; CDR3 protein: CASSLSTGTGGYTF
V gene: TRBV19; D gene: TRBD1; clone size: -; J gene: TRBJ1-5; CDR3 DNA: TGTGCCAGTAGTGTACCGGGACAGGGGTGGAGCAATCAGCCCCAGCATTTT; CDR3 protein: CASSVPGQGWSNQPQHF
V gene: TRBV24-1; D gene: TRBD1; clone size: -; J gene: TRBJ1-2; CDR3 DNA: TGTGCCACCAGTGCCCGACAGGGGGCTTACGGCTACACCTTC; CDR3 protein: CATSARQGAYGYTF
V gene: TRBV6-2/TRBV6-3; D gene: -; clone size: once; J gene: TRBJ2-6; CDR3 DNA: TGTGCCAGCAGTTACGTTCCCCACTCTGGGGCCAACGTCCTGACTTTC; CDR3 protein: CASSYVPHSGANVLTF
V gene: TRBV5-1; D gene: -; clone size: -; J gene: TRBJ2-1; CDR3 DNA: TGCGCCAGCTCACAGGGCGGCTCCTACAATGAGCAGTTCTTC; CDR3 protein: CASSQGGSYNEQFF
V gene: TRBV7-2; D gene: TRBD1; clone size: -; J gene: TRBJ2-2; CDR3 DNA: TGTGCCAGCAGCTGGGGGACAGGGCGCACCGGGGAGCTGTTTTTT; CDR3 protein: CASSWGTGRTGELFF
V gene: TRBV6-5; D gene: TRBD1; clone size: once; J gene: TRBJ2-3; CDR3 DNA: TGTGCCAGCAGTCAGCCGGGACAGGACACAGATACGCAGTATTTT; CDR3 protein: CASSQPGQDTDTQYF
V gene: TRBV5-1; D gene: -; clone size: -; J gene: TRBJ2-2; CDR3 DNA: TGCGCCAGCAGCTTGGCCTACGGGGGTAACACCGGGGAGCTGTTTTTT; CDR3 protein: CASSLAYGGNTGELFF
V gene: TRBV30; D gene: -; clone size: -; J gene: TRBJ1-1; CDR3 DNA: TGTGCCTGGAGTAGGGGCCCTAACACTGAAGCTTTCTTT; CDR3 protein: CAWSRGPNTEAFF
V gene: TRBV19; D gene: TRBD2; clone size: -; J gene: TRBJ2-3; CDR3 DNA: TGTGCCAGTAGTGGGAGGGCGCGGGGCACAGATACGCAGTATTTT; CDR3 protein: CASSGRARGTDTQYF
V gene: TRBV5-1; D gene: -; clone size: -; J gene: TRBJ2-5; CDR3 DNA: TGCGCCAGCAGCCAAATCACGGGGGAAGAGACCCAGTACTTC; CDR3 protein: CASSQITGEETQYF
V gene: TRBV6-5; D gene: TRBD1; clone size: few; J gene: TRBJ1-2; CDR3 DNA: TGTGCCAGCACAGACAGGGCTTCCGTTGGCCATGGCTACACCTTC; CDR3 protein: CASTDRASVGHGYTF
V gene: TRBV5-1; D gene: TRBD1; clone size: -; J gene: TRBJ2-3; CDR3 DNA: TGCGCCAGCAGCCCGGGACAGAGCACAGATACGCAGTATTTT; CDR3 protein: CASSPGQSTDTQYF
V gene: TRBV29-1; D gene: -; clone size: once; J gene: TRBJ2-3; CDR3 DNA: TGCAGCGTTGTGGTTCAGGGGATAGATACGCAGTATTTT; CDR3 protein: CSVVVQGIDTQYF
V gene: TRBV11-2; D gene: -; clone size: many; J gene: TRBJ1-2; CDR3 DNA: TGTGCCAGCAGCTTAGACATGCCGCCAATCGGGTTATGCACCTTC; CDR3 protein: CASSLDMPPIGLCTF
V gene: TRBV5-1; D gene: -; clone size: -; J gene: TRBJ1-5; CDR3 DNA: TGCGCCAGCAGCTTGGGTCCGCGGGATCAGCCCCAGCATTTT; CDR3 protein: CASSLGPRDQPQHF
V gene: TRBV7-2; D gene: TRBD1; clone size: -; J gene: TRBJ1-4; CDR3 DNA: TGTGCCAGCAGCGTCGTGACCGGGACAGTTTCCCGAAAACTGTTTTTT; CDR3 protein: CASSVVTGTVSRKLFF
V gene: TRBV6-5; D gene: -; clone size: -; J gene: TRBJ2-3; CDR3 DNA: TGTGCCACCCCTAGAGGGCCCGGGGGCACAGATACGCAGTATTTT; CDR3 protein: CATPRGPGGTDTQYF
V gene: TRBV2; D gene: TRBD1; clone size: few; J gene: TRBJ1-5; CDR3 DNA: TGTGCCAGCCGGGGGACAGAGATTGGGGCCCAGCATTTT; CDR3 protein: CASRGTEIGAQHF
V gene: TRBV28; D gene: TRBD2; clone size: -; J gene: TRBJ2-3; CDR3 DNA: TGTGCCAGCAGTACCACTCCCGGACTAGCGGGGGCCCCGGGGAGAGATACGCAGTATTTT; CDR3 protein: CASSTTPGLAGAPGRDTQYF
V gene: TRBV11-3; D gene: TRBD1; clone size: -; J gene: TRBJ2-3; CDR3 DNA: TGTGCCAGCAGCTTACAGGGGGCAACAGATACGCAGTATTTT; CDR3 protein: CASSLQGATDTQYF
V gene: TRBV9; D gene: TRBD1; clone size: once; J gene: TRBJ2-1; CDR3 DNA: TGTGCCAGCAGCACCCGGACAGGGCTAAATGAGCAGTTCTTC; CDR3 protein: CASSTRTGLNEQFF
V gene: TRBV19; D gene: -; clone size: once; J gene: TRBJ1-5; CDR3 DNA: TGTGCCAGTAGTATATCGCGGACTGAAAATCAGCCCCAGCATTTT; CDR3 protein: CASSISRTENQPQHF
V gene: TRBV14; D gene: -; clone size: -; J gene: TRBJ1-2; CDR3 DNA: TGTGCCAGCAGCCAAGACCCTGTCGGGTCTGGCTACACCTTC; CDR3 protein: CASSQDPVGSGYTF
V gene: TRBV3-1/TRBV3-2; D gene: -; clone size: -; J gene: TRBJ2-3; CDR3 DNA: TGTGCCAGCAGCCAACGGTCGGGGGGCACAGATACGCAGTATTTT; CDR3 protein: CASSQRSGGTDTQYF
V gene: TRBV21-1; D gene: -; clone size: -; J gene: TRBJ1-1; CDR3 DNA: TGTGCCAGCAGCACTTGGGGGACAGGGGACTTGAACACTGAAGCTTTCTTT; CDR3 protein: CASSTWGTGDLNTEAFF
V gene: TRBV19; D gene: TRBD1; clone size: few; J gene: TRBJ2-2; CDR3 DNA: TGTGCCAGTAGTCTGGGACAGGGCTCCGGGGAGCTGTTTTTT; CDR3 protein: CASSLGQGSGELFF
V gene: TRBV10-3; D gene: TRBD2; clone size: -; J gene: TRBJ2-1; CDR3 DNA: TGTGCCATCAGTGAGTCTGTGGGAGGGCCTGGAAATGAGCAGTTCTTC; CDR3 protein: CAISESVGGPGNEQFF
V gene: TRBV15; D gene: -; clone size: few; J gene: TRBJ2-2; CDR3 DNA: TGTGCCACCAGTTACAGGGACCACCTGAACACCGGGGAGCTGTTTTTT; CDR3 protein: CATSYRDHLNTGELFF
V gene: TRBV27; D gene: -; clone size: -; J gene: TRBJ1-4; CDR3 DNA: TGTGCCAGCAGGTCGGGTTCGGCTAATGAAAAACTGTTTTTT; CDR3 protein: CASRSGSANEKLFF
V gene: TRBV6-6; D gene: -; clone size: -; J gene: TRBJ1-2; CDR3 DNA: TGTGCCAGCAGTTACTTGCAGGGGCTGAAGGGCTACACCTTC; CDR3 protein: CASSYLQGLKGYTF
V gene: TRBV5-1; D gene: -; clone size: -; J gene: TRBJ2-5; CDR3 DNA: TGCGCCAGCAGCTTCCTCCCGGGGAGGGAGACCCAGTACTTC; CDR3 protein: CASSFLPGRETQYF
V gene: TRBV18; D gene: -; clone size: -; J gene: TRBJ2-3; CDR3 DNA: TGTGCCAGCTCGTGGGGAGACACAGATACGCAGTATTTT; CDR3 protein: CASSWGDTDTQYF
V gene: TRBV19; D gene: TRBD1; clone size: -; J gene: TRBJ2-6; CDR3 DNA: TGTGCCAGTAGTATAACCGGGACAGGGAGCTCTGGGGCCAACGTCCTGACTTTC; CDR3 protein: CASSITGTGSSGANVLTF
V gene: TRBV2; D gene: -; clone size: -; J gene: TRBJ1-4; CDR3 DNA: TGTGCCAGCAGTGACTCCAGATCTAATGAAAAACTGTTTTTT; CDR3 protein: CASSDSRSNEKLFF
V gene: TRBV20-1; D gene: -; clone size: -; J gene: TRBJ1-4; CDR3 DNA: TGCAGTGCTAGTCGGAGAGACGAAAAACTGTTTTTT; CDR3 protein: CSASRRDEKLFF
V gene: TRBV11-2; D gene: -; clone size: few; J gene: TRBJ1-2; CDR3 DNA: TGTGCCAGCAGCTTAGGAGTTACTTATGGCTACACCTTC; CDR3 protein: CASSLGVTYGYTF
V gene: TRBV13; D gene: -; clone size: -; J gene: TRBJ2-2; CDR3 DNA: TGTGCCAGCAGCACGTTGCGAGGCACCGGGGAGCTGTTTTTT; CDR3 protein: CASSTLRGTGELFF
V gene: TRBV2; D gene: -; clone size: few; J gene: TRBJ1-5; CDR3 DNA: TGTGCCAGCAGCCGGGAGATAGGGAGCAATCAGCCCCAGCATTTT; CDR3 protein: CASSREIGSNQPQHF
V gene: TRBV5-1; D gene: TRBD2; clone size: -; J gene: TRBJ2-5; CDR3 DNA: TGCGCCAGCAGCCACTCCGGGACTACCGAAGAGACCCAGTACTTC; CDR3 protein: CASSHSGTTEETQYF
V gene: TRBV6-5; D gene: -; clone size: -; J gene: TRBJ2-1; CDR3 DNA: TGTGCCAGCAGCTCCGGGACAATAAACTACAATGAGCAGTTCTTC; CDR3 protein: CASSSGTINYNEQFF
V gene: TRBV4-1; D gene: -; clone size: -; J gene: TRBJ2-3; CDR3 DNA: TGCGCCAGCAGCCAAGATCCCCTCCGAGGCACAGATACGCAGTATTTT; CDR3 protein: CASSQDPLRGTDTQYF
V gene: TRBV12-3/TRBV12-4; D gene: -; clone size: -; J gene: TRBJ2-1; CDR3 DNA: TGTGCCAGCAGCCTCTACAATGAGCAGTTCTTC; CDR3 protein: CASSLYNEQFF
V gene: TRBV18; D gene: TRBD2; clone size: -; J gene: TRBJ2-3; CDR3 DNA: TGTGCCAGCTCCCCCTCTAGCGGGAGTGGAGATACGCAGTATTTT; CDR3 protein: CASSPSSGSGDTQYF